The 26 T cell receptor beta chains listed next were all sequenced from one sample in a study of cytotoxic CD8 clonotypes in ibrutinib-treated CLL. Profiling relied on immunoSEQ multiplex PCR, and the TCRdb table lists in-frame clones only, not all of them. Of roughly 150,000 clones in the sample, roughly 80% were seen once. This specimen consisted of PBMCs, obtained after 24 months of ibrutinib treatment. The receptor source for this set is a human donor with chronic lymphocytic leukemia.

This clone was seen a single time. The V gene is TRBV5-1, the J gene TRBJ2-3; the match to TRBD2 covers 12 bases. The CDR3 is made up of 17 amino acids. Germline CDR1 SGHRS, CDR2 YFSETQ. Trimming cost V 4 bases and J 6 bases; bases outside gene matches: 12. CDR3 DNA sequence: TGCGCCAGCAGCACCTCCATTCTAGCGGGGGGGCCGGATACGCAGTATTTT. This translates into CASSTSILAGGPDTQYF.

The rearrangement uses TRBV4-1 and TRBJ1-2; perhaps TRBD1 as D (5 bases). Germline CDR1 is MGHRA and CDR2 is YSYEKL. The CDR3 is 16 residues long. Deletions cut 1 base from V and 0 bases from J, with 12 bases between. The CDR3 spells CASSQGGGFANYGYTF. The DNA for the CDR3 is TGCGCCAGCAGCCAAGGGGGGGGATTCGCTAACTATGGCTACACCTTC.

The rearrangement joins TRBV25-1 to TRBJ1-3, with D maybe TRBD1 (6 bases). The V end lost 3 bases, the J end lost 0 bases, and 9 bases lay between the germline ends. The CDR3 has 15 amino acids. CDR1 is MGHDK and CDR2 is SYGVNS in the germline V gene. CDR3 residues: CASSEAGVSGNTIYF. The CDR3 DNA is TGTGCCAGCAGTGAGGCAGGGGTCTCTGGAAACACCATATATTTT. The variable domain in full, with the rest retrieved from reference TRBV25-1 and TRBJ1-3, is EADIYQTPRYLVIGTGKKITLECSQTMGHDKMYWYQQDPGMELHLIHYSYGVNSTEKGDLSSESTVSRIRTEHFPLTLESARPSHTSQYLCASSEAGVSGNTIYFGEGSWLTVV.

This clone was seen only a few times. The chain has TRBV4-1 and TRBJ1-1; 12 bases fit TRBD1. After removal of 0 bases from V and 5 bases from J, the junction contained 4 bases not matched to a gene. The germline gives CDR1 MGHRA, CDR2 YSYEKL. This CDR3 has 16 amino acids. CDR3 region: CASSQERGQGATEAFF. DNA of the CDR3: TGCGCCAGCAGCCAAGAGAGGGGACAGGGGGCGACTGAAGCTTTCTTT.

CDR3 in DNA: TGTGCCAGCAGTTTAAAACCCTATAGCGGGACTGGCGGGGAGCTGTTTTTT. It specifies CASSLKPYSGTGGELFF. The rearrangement joins TRBV27 to TRBJ2-2; TRBD2 matches 8 bases. V gave up 2 bases and J gave up 7 bases; unmatched junction bases: 12. The CDR3 length is 17 residues. Germline V gives CDR1 MNHEY, CDR2 SMNVEV (reference sequence).

The chain combines TRBV29-1 with TRBJ2-1; 8 bases are a match to TRBD1. The V and J ends lost 7 bases and 6 bases, in that order; junction bases with no gene match: 2. Germline loops: CDR1 SQVTM, CDR2 ANQGSEA. This CDR3 comprises 11 residues. The CDR3 DNA sequence: TGCAGCGCCGACAGGGGCAATGAGCAGTTCTTC. Its translation: CSADRGNEQFF.

The rearrangement links TRBV19 to TRBJ2-3, with a possible D match to TRBD1 (5 bases). CDR1 is LNHDA and CDR2 is SQIVND in the germline V gene (reference sequence). The CDR3 is 14 amino acids. Trimming removed 6 bases from V and 5 bases from J, with 15 bases in between. The CDR3: CASRRKGAGDTQYF. For the CDR3, the DNA is TGTGCCAGTAGGAGGAAAGGGGCTGGAGATACGCAGTATTTT. Based on the CDR3 plus reference TRBV19 and TRBJ2-3, the full variable domain is DGGITQSPKYLFRKEGQNVTLSCEQNLNHDAMYWYRQDPGQGLRLIYYSQIVNDFQKGDIAEGYSVSREKKESFPLTVTSAQKNPTAFYLCASRRKGAGDTQYFGPGTRLTVL.

Worth noting for this clone: Its ends do not fully match the called genes, so a read error is possible. The CDR3 spells CASSISGQGSLVTALF. In DNA, the CDR3 is TGTGCCAGTAGTATTTCGGGACAGGGGTCTCTCGTAACCGCTCTCTTT. The chain combines TRBV19 with TRBJ1-1, with 10 bases that match TRBD1. Germline CDR1 reads LNHDA; CDR2 reads SQIVND (reference sequence). There are 16 residues in the CDR3.

V usage is TRBV19 and J usage is TRBJ2-3, with TRBD1 as a possible D gene (5 bases). The CDR3 has 15 amino acids. Germline CDR1 LNHDA, CDR2 SQIVND (reference sequence). The V end lost 5 bases, the J end lost 0 bases, and 12 bases lay between the germline ends. CDR3 residues: CASSSRQSSTDTQYF. The CDR3, as DNA: TGTGCCAGTAGTTCGAGACAGAGTAGCACAGATACGCAGTATTTT. The full variable domain, completed using reference TRBV19 and TRBJ2-3, is DGGITQSPKYLFRKEGQNVTLSCEQNLNHDAMYWYRQDPGQGLRLIYYSQIVNDFQKGDIAEGYSVSREKKESFPLTVTSAQKNPTAFYLCASSSRQSSTDTQYFGPGTRLTVL.

The J gene is TRBJ1-2, the V gene TRBV14; 7 bases match TRBD1. CDR1 and CDR2 (germline): SGHDN, FVKESK. V gave up 0 bases and J gave up 7 bases; unmatched junction bases: 11. This CDR3 contains 16 residues. Here the CDR3 DNA reads TGTGCCAGCAGCCAAGATCTGGTGGGCAGGGGGTCTGGCTACACCTTC. This sequence encodes CASSQDLVGRGSGYTF.

The chain couples TRBV19 to TRBJ1-1; no reliable D call. V was clipped by 7 bases and J by 0 bases, with 9 bases between them. Germline lookup yields CDR1 LNHDA and CDR2 SQIVND (reference sequence). This CDR3 comprises 13 residues. The CDR3 region is CASTKKMNTEAFF. The CDR3 DNA sequence: TGTGCCAGTACTAAGAAGATGAACACTGAAGCTTTCTTT.

The chain employs TRBV9 and TRBJ2-1; 8 nucleotides align to TRBD2. Losses at the gene ends were 4 bases for V and 3 bases for J; bases not matched to a gene: 3. Germline V gives CDR1 SGDLS, CDR2 YYNGEE. This CDR3 is built from 14 residues. CDR3 sequence reads: CASSPTSGYNEQFF. In DNA form, the CDR3 reads TGTGCCAGCAGCCCTACTAGCGGCTACAATGAGCAGTTCTTC. The full variable domain, in which reference TRBV9 and TRBJ2-1 provide the parts outside the CDR3, is DSGVTQTPKHLITATGQRVTLRCSPRSGDLSVYWYQQSLDQGLQFLIQYYNGEERAKGNILERFSAQQFPDLHSELNLSSLELGDSALYFCASSPTSGYNEQFFGPGTRLTVL.

This rearrangement joins TRBV11-2 to TRBJ2-5; D gene ambiguous. V was shortened by 1 base and J by 5 bases, with 8 bases between the two germline ends. The CDR3 is made up of 13 amino acids. Per the germline V gene, CDR1 is SGHAT and CDR2 is FQNNGV. CDR3 loop: CASSLGIGETQYF. DNA of the CDR3: TGTGCCAGCAGCTTAGGAATTGGGGAGACCCAGTACTTC.

This clone was seen only once. At the DNA level, this CDR3 is encoded by other sequences in the same sample as well. The chain combines TRBV6-5 with TRBJ1-1, with D possibly being TRBD1 (6 bases). V was pared by 6 bases and J by 0 bases, with 8 bases between. The CDR3 loop spans 13 amino acids. The germline V gene has CDR1 MNHEY and CDR2 SVGAGI. The CDR3 is CASRTGMNTEAFF. The CDR3 DNA reads as TGTGCCAGCAGGACAGGAATGAACACTGAAGCTTTCTTT.

The chain couples TRBV6-1 to TRBJ1-2; D might be TRBD1 (6 bases). The CDR3 loop spans 14 amino acids. V dropped 5 bases and J dropped 8 bases, with 18 bases sitting between them. Germline values: CDR1 MNHNS, CDR2 SASEGT. CDR3 bases: TGTGCCAGCAGTCAACCCACAGGGCGAGGGGGCTACACCTTC. As protein: CASSQPTGRGGYTF.

This sequence joins TRBV10-3 and TRBJ2-7; possibly TRBD1 or TRBD2 for D (5 bases each). V was shortened by 5 bases and J by 3 bases, with 14 bases between the two germline ends. The germline gives CDR1 ENHRY, CDR2 SYGVKD. The CDR3 length is 14 residues. The CDR3 region has the DNA TGTGCCATCAGTTACGGGACGGAAGTCTACGAGCAGTACTTC. Its protein product is CAISYGTEVYEQYF.

This chain uses TRBV5-6 with TRBJ1-2; D not certain. Germline assignment: CDR1 SGHDT and CDR2 YYEEEE. V lost 1 base and J 1 base, leaving 11 bases between the germline ends. The CDR3 runs 15 residues. The CDR3, as DNA: TGTGCCAGCAGCTTGCGCACCCAAGGTAACTATGGCTACACCTTC. Protein product: CASSLRTQGNYGYTF.

The sample holds one count of this clone. The chain joins TRBV19 to TRBJ1-2; D is undetermined. V was shortened by 1 base and J by 4 bases, with 10 bases between the two germline ends. The CDR3 is 14 amino acids. Looked up from germline, CDR1 is LNHDA and CDR2 is SQIVND (reference sequence). This chain's CDR3 is CASSIVRQFYGYTF. CDR3 sequence (DNA): TGTGCCAGTAGTATAGTCCGGCAGTTCTATGGCTACACCTTC.

The V call is TRBV6-5, the J call TRBJ2-7, with 9 bases identical to TRBD1. CDR1 and CDR2 from the germline V gene are MNHEY and SVGAGI. The J segment lost 0 bases and the V segment lost 1 base, leaving 4 bases of the junction unmatched. The CDR3 has 16 residues. In nucleotides, the CDR3 is TGTGCCAGCAGTTACTATCCGGGACAGGGCTCCTACGAGCAGTACTTC. It specifies CASSYYPGQGSYEQYF.

This clone was found once. The genes are TRBV2 and TRBJ2-5; 8 bases are a match to TRBD1. V dropped 6 bases and J dropped 7; count of bases not matched to a gene: 7. Germline loops: CDR1 SNHLY, CDR2 FYNNEI. The CDR3 spans 13 residues. The CDR3 here is CASRTGEKWTQYF. The CDR3 nucleotides are TGTGCCAGCAGGACAGGGGAGAAGTGGACCCAGTACTTC.

The chain joins TRBV7-2 to TRBJ2-2; no clear D. The germline V gene has CDR1 SGHTA and CDR2 FQGNSA. CDR3 length: 15 residues. Trimming left V 3 bases short and J 4 bases short, with 12 bases between. CDR3 in DNA: TGTGCCAGCAGCTTCTCCCCGCAGGTCACCGGGGAGCTGTTTTTT. Protein sequence: CASSFSPQVTGELFF.

This chain uses TRBV2 with TRBJ2-3; a weak D match, TRBD2 (5 bases). There are 15 residues in the CDR3. Between the trimmed V and J ends, which lost 7 bases and 2 bases, there was a span of 16 bases. The germline V gene encodes CDR1 SNHLY and CDR2 FYNNEI. Here the CDR3 reads CASNPLETYTDTQYF. The DNA of the CDR3 is TGTGCCAGCAACCCACTAGAGACGTACACAGATACGCAGTATTTT.

The chain links TRBV30 to TRBJ1-5; the D is unclear. The V gene lost 5 bases and the J gene lost 0 bases, with 8 bases spanning the gap. Germline assignment: CDR1 GTSNPN and CDR2 SVGIG (reference sequence). The CDR3 has 13 amino acids. The CDR3 DNA is TGTGCCTGGGCAGAGTTTAGCAATCAGCCCCAGCATTTT. Amino acid sequence: CAWAEFSNQPQHF.

The chain employs TRBV9 and TRBJ1-5; D possibly corresponds to TRBD1 (6 bases). The CDR3 totals 14 residues. Between the trimmed V and J ends, which lost 3 bases and 3 bases, there was a span of 10 bases. In germline, CDR1 is SGDLS, CDR2 YYNGEE. CDR3 residues: CASSGTGTNQPQHF. The CDR3 region has the DNA TGTGCCAGCAGCGGTACAGGGACCAATCAGCCCCAGCATTTT. The full variable domain, rest sourced from reference TRBV9 and TRBJ1-5, is DSGVTQTPKHLITATGQRVTLRCSPRSGDLSVYWYQQSLDQGLQFLIQYYNGEERAKGNILERFSAQQFPDLHSELNLSSLELGDSALYFCASSGTGTNQPQHFGDGTRLSIL.

This clone showed up just once. The chain couples TRBV27 to TRBJ1-1; D is unclear. Germline assignment: CDR1 MNHEY and CDR2 SMNVEV (reference sequence). The V end was cut by 10 bases, the J end by 5 bases, with 17 bases between. The CDR3 length is 13 residues. The CDR3 DNA is TGTGCCACCTTGCCCCAGGCGGCGACTGAAGCTTTCTTT. It yields the protein CATLPQAATEAFF.

This chain connects TRBV6-5 to TRBJ1-5; 9 bases fit TRBD1. From germline, CDR1 is MNHEY and CDR2 SVGAGI. J was trimmed by 4 bases and V by 6 bases; bases with no gene match: 1. This CDR3 is built from 13 residues. Written as DNA, the CDR3 is TGTGCCAGCAGGGGACAGGGAAATCAGCCCCAGCATTTT. Translated, it gives CASRGQGNQPQHF.